This TCR beta chain was obtained from a study of T-cell reconstitution after alpha-beta-depleted transplantation in children. Study-level points and caveats: For some patients, TCRbeta diversity was high at day 60 because of recipient T cells and thymic progenitors that survived. At around two months after transplant, the alpha-beta T cells were reportedly derived from several hundred expanded clones that came from non-depleted graft cells. Newly generated T cells supplied most T-cell counts and diversity one year post-transplant.

Preparation of the TCRbeta library was carried out with unique molecular identifiers. A single record per CDR3 protein comes from TCRdb applying MiXCR to the PCR reads. The profile shows just over 950,000 distinct CDR3 sequences, around 30% of them singletons. Between the trimmed V and J ends, which lost 6 bases and 4 bases, there was a span of 9 bases. The CDR3 totals 12 residues. Looked up from germline, CDR1 is SNHLY and CDR2 is FYNNEI. On this clonotype: The target antigen is unknown.

The receptor comes from a boy in the first two years of life who had a stem cell transplant for SCID, so the T cells may come from the graft donor. The specimen comprised PBMCs, mostly from graft donor cells, sampled 360 days after TCRalphabeta/CD19-depleted stem cell transplant. J is TRBJ1-1 and V is TRBV2, with a weak D call TRBD1 (6 bases). The CDR3 is CASRGASTEAFF. DNA of the CDR3: TGTGCCAGCAGGGGGGCCAGCACTGAAGCTTTCTTT.